The 5 T cell receptor beta chains presented below share a single source sample, sequenced in a study of memory CD4+ T cells and cytomegalovirus serostatus (dated by TCRdb to about 2019). Single viable CD3+CD4+CD8-CD45RO+ cells were sorted as memory CD4+ T cells on a FACSAria II. The receptor library was made with the immunoSEQ multiplex PCR assay. TCRdb holds this immuneACCESS table with in-frame rearrangements only. Some clones are missing; in checked studies, unresolved V genes explain under half, and the rest has no known cause. The sample table holds 45,000 to 60,000 clones, of which roughly 78% were seen once. In total, the top ten clones hold about 0.7% of the sample. Sequencing was done on a sample of memory CD4+ T cells from blood. The receptors derive from an adult in good health and CMV-seronegative.

This chain links TRBV27 with TRBJ2-5; tentatively, D is TRBD2 (5 bases). From germline, CDR1 is MNHEY and CDR2 SMNVEV (reference sequence). Trimming cost V 3 bases and J 3 bases, with 8 bases left between them. This CDR3 region has 13 residues. Written as DNA, the CDR3 is TGTGCCAGCAGTTTCATGCGGGAAGAGACCCAGTACTTC. Translation: CASSFMREETQYF.

The chain joins TRBV2 to TRBJ2-2, with D maybe TRBD1 (5 bases). The V gene lost 8 bases and the J gene lost 1 base, with 14 bases spanning the gap. Germline V gene data show CDR1 as SNHLY and CDR2 as FYNNEI. This CDR3 has 15 residues. CDR3 DNA sequence: TGTGCCAGCCGAAACCAGGGTATGAACACCGGGGAGCTGTTTTTT. Translated, it gives CASRNQGMNTGELFF.

This clone has only one observation. The chain combines TRBV5-6 with TRBJ1-4, with 7 bases identical to TRBD1. In germline, CDR1 is SGHDT, CDR2 YYEEEE. The CDR3 runs to 15 residues. Trimming removed 4 bases from V and 5 bases from J; junction bases left unmatched: 8. CDR3 DNA sequence: TGTGCCAGCAGCCGTTCCGGGACAGCAAATGAAAAACTGTTTTTT. This codes for CASSRSGTANEKLFF.

This chain joins TRBV2 and TRBJ2-5, with D tentatively TRBD1 (5 bases). Per the germline V gene, CDR1 is SNHLY and CDR2 is FYNNEI. The CDR3 runs to 13 residues. Trimming pared 6 bases from V and 1 base from J, leaving 9 bases between. CDR3 nucleotides: TGTGCCAGCAGGTTGACAGTCCAAGAGACCCAGTACTTC. Translating gives CASRLTVQETQYF.

The chain employs TRBV7-8 and TRBJ2-1; D not resolved. The CDR3 runs 15 residues. The V gene lost 0 bases and the J gene lost 11 bases, with 17 bases spanning the gap. In germline, CDR1 is SGHVS, CDR2 FQNEAQ. Here the CDR3 reads CASSLAGSSAPQQFF. The CDR3 DNA reads TGTGCCAGCAGCTTAGCAGGGTCGAGTGCCCCACAGCAGTTCTTC. The full variable domain, with the rest looked up from reference TRBV7-8 and TRBJ2-1, is GAGVSQSPRYKVAKRGQDVALRCDPISGHVSLFWYQQALGQGPEFLTYFQNEAQLDKSGLPSDRFFAERPEGSVSTLKIQRTQQEDSAVYLCASSLAGSSAPQQFFGPGTRLTVL.